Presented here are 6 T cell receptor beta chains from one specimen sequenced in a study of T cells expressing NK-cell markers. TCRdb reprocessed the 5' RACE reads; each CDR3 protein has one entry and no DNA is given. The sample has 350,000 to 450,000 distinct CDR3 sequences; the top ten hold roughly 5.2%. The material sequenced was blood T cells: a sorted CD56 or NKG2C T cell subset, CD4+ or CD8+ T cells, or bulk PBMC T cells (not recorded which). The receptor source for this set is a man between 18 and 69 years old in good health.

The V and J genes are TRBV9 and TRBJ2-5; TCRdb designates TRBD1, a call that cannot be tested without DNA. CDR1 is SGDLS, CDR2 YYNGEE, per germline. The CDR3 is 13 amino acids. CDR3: CASSVGGGKTQYF.

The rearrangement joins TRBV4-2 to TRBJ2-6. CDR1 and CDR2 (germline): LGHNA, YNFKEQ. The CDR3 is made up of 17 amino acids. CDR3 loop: CASSQELRRAGANVLTF.

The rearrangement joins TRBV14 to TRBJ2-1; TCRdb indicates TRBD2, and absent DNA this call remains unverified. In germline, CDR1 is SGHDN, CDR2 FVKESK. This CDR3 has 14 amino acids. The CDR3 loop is CASSQVGEYNEQFF.

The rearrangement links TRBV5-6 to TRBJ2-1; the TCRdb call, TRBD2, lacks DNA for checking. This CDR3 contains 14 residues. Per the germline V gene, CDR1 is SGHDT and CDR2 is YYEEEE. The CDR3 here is CASSPRTLYNEQFF.

The CDR3: CASRYDRGRRETQYF. The chain combines TRBV5-6 with TRBJ2-5; without DNA, the TCRdb call of TRBD1 cannot be checked. Germline V lookup: CDR1 SGHDT, CDR2 YYEEEE. The CDR3 runs 15 residues. The variable domain in full, with the rest retrieved from reference TRBV5-6 and TRBJ2-5, is DAGVTQSPTHLIKTRGQQVTLRCSPKSGHDTVSWYQQALGQGPQFIFQYYEEEERQRGNFPDRFSGHQFPNYSSELNVNALLLGDSALYLCASRYDRGRRETQYFGPGTRLLVL.

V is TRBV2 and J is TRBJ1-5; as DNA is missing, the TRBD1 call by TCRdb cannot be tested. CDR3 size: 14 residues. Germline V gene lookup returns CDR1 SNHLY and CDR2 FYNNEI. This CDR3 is CASRNTGGGQPQHF.